This T cell receptor beta chain was sequenced during a study of T cell repertoires in cytomegalovirus infection. Study-wide context: Through public TCR beta signatures, both CMV infection and matching HLA type were indicated.

Study-level points and caveats: Clonotypes of TCR beta that were HLA-C-restricted and CMV-specific dominated the ex vivo response. Summed public TCR beta family frequency identified CMV carriers bearing the relevant HLA.

TCRdb reprocessed the reads with MiXCR, giving one entry per CDR3 protein. The sample records 300,000 to 400,000 distinct CDR3 sequences, 18% being singletons. Worth noting for this clonotype: Its antigen is unknown.

This CDR3 is 15 amino acids long. Per the germline V gene, CDR1 is SGHKS and CDR2 is YYEKEE (reference sequence). Trimming shortened V by 4 bases and J by 8 bases, and 18 bases separated the two germline ends. This chain uses TRBV5-5 with TRBJ1-4; tentative D call: TRBD1 (6 bases). This TCR derives from a human donor in good health (CMV status not recorded). Some clones in this sample may be carry-over from other donors' samples. Sequencing input: PBMCs. The CDR3 DNA reads as TGTGCCAGCAGCACCCTTCGGGGGGCGGGGGAAAAACTGTTTTTT. Its translation: CASSTLRGAGEKLFF.